The 31 T cell receptor beta chains reported below all come from one sample, sequenced in a study of blood T cells in healthy people across ages. The use of a sample-barcoded 5' primer and a J-beta primer mix characterized a second PCR of roughly 6 to 11 cycles. MiXCR was run by TCRdb on the 5' RACE reads, yielding one entry per CDR3 protein. This sample has 630,000 or so distinct CDR3 sequences, with about 30% found just once. The specimen was blood. The source of these receptors is a woman over 75 in good health.

The chain links TRBV6-2 or TRBV6-3 to TRBJ2-1; D might be TRBD2 (7 bases). Trimming left V 6 bases short and J 6 bases short, with 21 bases between. The germline V gene has CDR1 MNHEY and CDR2 SVGEGT. The CDR3 consists of 16 residues. The DNA of the CDR3 is TGTGCCAGCAGCCGCGACTTGGGGGGGGCCGGCAATGAGCAGTTCTTC. It yields the protein CASSRDLGGAGNEQFF.

Remarks on this clonotype: A much larger clone is a single base away; this may be a read error. V gene TRBV7-2 combines with J gene TRBJ2-1, with 8 bases aligning to TRBD1. The CDR3 length is 14 residues. Germline lookup yields CDR1 SGHTA and CDR2 FQGNSA. CDR3 sequence (DNA): TGTGCCAGCAGCTCGAGAGGACAGGGCAATGGGCAGTTCTTC. Residues: CASSSRGQGNGQFF.

This clonotype was counted between two and nine times. Since a much larger clone is just one base distant, this may be a read error. The chain has TRBV7-2 and TRBJ2-1, with TRBD1 matching over 9 bases. Germline V gene data show CDR1 as SGHTA and CDR2 as FQGNSA. The CDR3 runs 15 residues. V trimming: 4 bases; J trimming: 6 bases; junction bases outside the gene matches: 7. The CDR3 region has the DNA TGTGCCAGCAGCTCGGCGGGACAGGGAGGCAATGAGCAGTTCTTC. Encoded protein: CASSSAGQGGNEQFF.

This clonotype has just a few counts. This chain links TRBV6-1 with TRBJ2-3; 7 nucleotides agree with TRBD1. Losses at the gene ends were 0 bases for V and 4 bases for J; bases not matched to a gene: 4. This CDR3 region has 15 residues. CDR1 is MNHNS, CDR2 SASEGT, per germline. CDR3 region: CASSEATGSADTQYF. The CDR3 DNA follows: TGTGCCAGCAGTGAAGCGACAGGGTCGGCAGATACGCAGTATTTT.

This clonotype appeared many times. The chain has TRBV4-2 and TRBJ2-3; 13 bases align to TRBD2. Germline CDR1 and CDR2: LGHNA and YNFKEQ. The CDR3 has 17 residues. The V segment lost 4 bases and the J segment 6 bases; nucleotides outside the gene matches: 10. The CDR3 here is CASSLTSGGALPDTQYF. The CDR3 DNA is TGTGCCAGCAGCCTAACTAGCGGGGGGGCCCTCCCCGATACGCAGTATTTT.

The chain joins TRBV4-1 to TRBJ2-1; D is ambiguous. The end of the DNA fits TRBJ2-7 better, so the J call may be wrong. This CDR3 spans 15 amino acids. The germline gives CDR1 MGHRA, CDR2 YSYEKL. The CDR3 DNA sequence: TGCGCCAGCAGCCAAGGGGTACCTGCCTACAATGAGCAGTACTTC. Protein: CASSQGVPAYNEQYF.

About this clonotype itself: The missing conserved phenylalanine or tryptophan at the end of this CDR3 makes a read error likely. The chain employs TRBV20-1 and TRBJ2-3, with TRBD2 matching 11 bases. Trimming took 3 bases from V and 6 from J; bases not matched to a gene: 17. The germline gives CDR1 DFQATT, CDR2 SNEGSKA (reference sequence). The CDR3 loop spans 18 amino acids. Written as DNA, the CDR3 is TGCAGTGCTAGTAGAAAACTAGCGGGGGTTCAGAACACCGATACGCAGTATTCT. It translates to CSASRKLAGVQNTDTQYS.

Worth noting for this clonotype: A much larger clone differs from this one at a single base, so this may be a read error. The chain carries TRBV7-7 and TRBJ2-4, with 7 positions matching TRBD2. Matching the DNA end better, TRBJ2-5 makes the J call doubtful. The CDR3 is made up of 15 amino acids. Per the germline V gene, CDR1 is SSHAT and CDR2 is FNYEAQ (reference sequence). CDR3 region: CASSTRRQGGETQYF. CDR3 sequence (DNA): TGTGCTAGCAGCACGAGGAGGCAGGGAGGGGAGACCCAGTACTTC.

The sample holds a few counts of this clonotype. The chain is built from TRBV9 and TRBJ1-1; no firm D call. CDR3 length equals 15 residues. Germline V gene lookup returns CDR1 SGDLS and CDR2 YYNGEE. V was pared by 0 bases and J by 0 bases, with 9 bases between. CDR3 sequence: CASSVGPSMNTEAFF. In DNA, the CDR3 is TGTGCCAGCAGCGTAGGCCCGAGTATGAACACTGAAGCTTTCTTT. Using reference TRBV9 and TRBJ1-1 for the parts outside the CDR3, the full variable domain is DSGVTQTPKHLITATGQRVTLRCSPRSGDLSVYWYQQSLDQGLQFLIQYYNGEERAKGNILERFSAQQFPDLHSELNLSSLELGDSALYFCASSVGPSMNTEAFFGQGTRLTVV.

The chain employs TRBV20-1 and TRBJ2-3, with 9 bases aligning to TRBD2. The CDR3 totals 15 residues. Losses at the gene ends were 0 bases for V and 6 bases for J; bases not matched to a gene: 7. CDR1 is DFQATT, CDR2 SNEGSKA, per germline (reference sequence). In DNA form, the CDR3 reads TGCAGTGCTAGAGATCCAGCGGGAGGAATGGATACGCAGTATTTT. Protein: CSARDPAGGMDTQYF.

This clonotype showed up just a few times. The rearrangement uses TRBV28 and TRBJ2-1; D is uncertain. Germline values: CDR1 MDHEN, CDR2 SYDVKM. The CDR3 loop spans 14 amino acids. V dropped 3 bases and J dropped 0 bases, with 6 bases sitting between them. This CDR3 is CASSLPISYNEQFF. The CDR3 coding sequence is TGTGCCAGCAGTTTGCCTATCTCCTACAATGAGCAGTTCTTC. Filled out from reference TRBV28 and TRBJ2-1, the complete variable domain reads DVKVTQSSRYLVKRTGEKVFLECVQDMDHENMFWYRQDPGLGLRLIYFSYDVKMKEKGDIPEGYSVSREKKERFSLILESASTNQTSMYLCASSLPISYNEQFFGPGTRLTVL.

Concerning this clonotype itself: One base away lies a much larger clone, so this may be a sequencing read error. The chain recombines TRBV20-1 with TRBJ1-4; D unresolved. The CDR3 runs to 14 residues. Germline CDR1 DFQATT, CDR2 SNEGSKA (reference sequence). In DNA, the CDR3 is TGCAGTGCCACTCCAGGAGGTCTCAATGAAAAACGGTTTTTT. As protein: CSATPGGLNEKRFF.

This clonotype was counted a few times. The CDR3 spells CASSLGQGYYEQYF. CDR3 bases: TGTGCCAGCAGCTTAGGACAGGGTTACTACGAGCAGTACTTC. The chain carries TRBV7-2 and TRBJ2-7, with TRBD1 matching over 7 bases. After removal of 1 base from V and 3 bases from J, the junction contained 3 bases not matched to a gene. CDR1 is SGHTA and CDR2 is FQGNSA in the germline V gene. The CDR3 length is 14 residues.

J is TRBJ2-4 and V is TRBV6-5, with no clear D. The end of the DNA is better explained by TRBJ2-5, so the J call may be wrong. Germline V gene sequence: CDR1 MNHEY, CDR2 SVGAGI. This CDR3 spans 11 amino acids. Written as DNA, the CDR3 is TGTGCCAGCAGTTACTTTAAGACCCAGTACTTC. This codes for CASSYFKTQYF.

This clonotype was seen at least ten times. This CDR3 reads CASSVDRGSNEQYF. The CDR3 nucleotides are TGCGCCAGCAGCGTGGACAGGGGGTCGAACGAGCAGTACTTC. The J gene is TRBJ2-7, the V gene TRBV5-1; 10 bases are a match to TRBD1. CDR3 length equals 14 residues. With V trimmed by 4 bases and J by 5 bases, 6 bases remained unmatched. Germline V gives CDR1 SGHRS, CDR2 YFSETQ.

The genes are TRBV7-2 and TRBJ1-1, with 9 bases lining up with TRBD1. Germline V gene data show CDR1 as SGHTA and CDR2 as FQGNSA. The CDR3 loop spans 13 amino acids. Trimming at V came to 6 bases and at J to 5 bases, leaving 4 bases not matched to a gene. CDR3 loop: CASRRTGVTEAFF. In DNA, the CDR3 is TGTGCCAGCAGACGGACAGGGGTGACTGAAGCTTTCTTT.

This clonotype was found many times. Here the CDR3 reads CASSPLGKTYNEQFF. The CDR3 DNA follows: TGTGCCAGCAGCCCCCTGGGCAAGACCTACAATGAGCAGTTCTTC. The gene calls are TRBV9 and TRBJ2-1; D unclear. V gave up 4 bases and J gave up 2 bases, with 13 bases separating them. The germline CDR1 and CDR2 sequences are SGDLS and YYNGEE. The CDR3 is 15 amino acids.

The genes are TRBV20-1 and TRBJ1-5, with TRBD1 identical over 8 bases. The CDR3 has 15 amino acids. V shed 2 bases and J 2 bases; nucleotides not matched to a gene: 5. Germline V gene sequence: CDR1 DFQATT, CDR2 SNEGSKA (reference sequence). The CDR3 nucleotides are TGCAGTGCTAGACCAGGGGGCTCAGGCAATCAGCCCCAGCATTTT. Protein product: CSARPGGSGNQPQHF.

This clonotype was seen many times. The V gene is TRBV7-2, the J gene TRBJ1-6, with 9 bases lining up with TRBD1. The CDR3 is 15 amino acids. Germline V CDR1 and CDR2: SGHTA, FQGNSA. V was pared by 4 bases and J by 8 bases, with 6 bases of the junction left unmatched. CDR3 nucleotides: TGTGCCAGCAGCTCGCAAACAGGGGGCTATTCACCCCTCCACTTT. Protein: CASSSQTGGYSPLHF.

The chain carries TRBV4-1 and TRBJ2-5; 7 bases are shared with TRBD1. The length of the CDR3 is 15 residues. V lost 11 bases to trimming and J lost 4 bases; unmatched junction nucleotides: 16. In germline, CDR1 is MGHRA, CDR2 YSYEKL. CDR3 protein: CAGRPGQAMGETQYF. The CDR3 DNA follows: TGCGCCGGTCGACCAGGACAGGCCATGGGAGAGACCCAGTACTTC.

This chain uses TRBV5-1 with TRBJ2-5; D is possibly TRBD2 (5 bases). The V end was cut by 4 bases, the J end by 3 bases, with 10 bases between. From germline, CDR1 is SGHRS and CDR2 YFSETQ. This CDR3 has 13 amino acids. CDR3 region: CASSRAAKETQYF. CDR3 DNA: TGCGCCAGCAGCCGAGCGGCGAAAGAGACCCAGTACTTC.

Ten or more counts support this clonotype. The rearrangement joins TRBV30 to TRBJ2-5; D not resolved. In germline, CDR1 is GTSNPN, CDR2 SVGIG (reference sequence). The CDR3 loop spans 14 amino acids. The ends were cut back, 1 base at V and 7 bases at J, with 16 bases in the middle. CDR3 sequence: CAWSARAPDGTQYF. The CDR3 DNA reads TGTGCCTGGAGTGCCCGGGCCCCCGACGGGACCCAGTACTTC. Filled out from reference TRBV30 and TRBJ2-5, the complete variable domain reads SQTIHQWPATLVQPVGSPLSLECTVEGTSNPNLYWYRQAAGRGLQLLFYSVGIGQISSEVPQNLSASRPQDRQFILSSKKLLLSDSGFYLCAWSARAPDGTQYFGPGTRLLVL.

A remark on this clonotype: With a much larger clone just one base away, this may be a read error. The CDR3 nucleotides are TGTGTCAGCAGCCGGGACAGGGTAAACGAGCAGTACTTC. Its translation is CVSSRDRVNEQYF. This chain connects TRBV5-6 to TRBJ2-7; 9 bases are a match to TRBD1. This CDR3 comprises 13 residues. The germline CDR1 and CDR2 sequences are SGHDT and YYEEEE.

This clonotype was picked up a small number of times. The V call is TRBV7-8, the J call TRBJ1-5; D not certain. Germline CDR1 and CDR2: SGHVS and FQNEAQ. The CDR3 is 16 residues long. V gave up 5 bases and J gave up 2 bases, with 16 bases separating them. The CDR3 DNA follows: TGTGCCAGCAGCCCGGGTTTAAGGTGGGGCAATCAGCCCCAGCATTTT. Translated, it gives CASSPGLRWGNQPQHF.

This clonotype was detected ten times or more. This chain uses TRBV7-9 with TRBJ2-1; a weak D match, TRBD2 (6 bases). The CDR3 is made up of 14 amino acids. Looked up from germline, CDR1 is SEHNR and CDR2 is FQNEAQ (reference sequence). The V gene lost 5 bases and the J gene lost 8 bases, with 16 bases spanning the gap. Here the CDR3 DNA reads TGTGCCAGCAGCAGGTCCCTTGGCGGGGATGAGCAGTTCTTC. It yields the protein CASSRSLGGDEQFF.

The rearrangement joins TRBV3-1 to TRBJ2-5, with 9 positions matching TRBD1. The last part of the DNA fits TRBJ2-7 better; the J call may be wrong. CDR3 length equals 15 residues. From germline, CDR1 is LGHDT and CDR2 YNNKEL (reference sequence). This CDR3 is CASSQGGQGRGEQYF. CDR3 DNA sequence: TGTGCCAGCAGCCAAGGGGGACAGGGAAGAGGCGAGCAGTACTTC.

This clonotype was seen ten or more times. CDR3 residues: CASSLGSGFGYTF. Written as DNA, the CDR3 is TGCGCCAGCAGCTTGGGCTCCGGGTTCGGCTACACCTTC. This chain joins TRBV5-1 and TRBJ1-2; D unclear. Deletions cut 0 bases from V and 8 bases from J, with 11 bases between. Germline V gene data show CDR1 as SGHRS and CDR2 as YFSETQ. CDR3 length equals 13 residues.

This clonotype was observed at least ten times. The rearrangement joins TRBV7-9 to TRBJ2-1, with D perhaps being TRBD1 or TRBD2 (6 bases each). Germline V gene sequence: CDR1 SEHNR, CDR2 FQNEAQ (reference sequence). The CDR3 loop spans 17 amino acids. V was clipped by 1 base and J by 4 bases, with 17 bases between them. DNA of the CDR3: TGTGCCAGCAGCTTAGTGGGATGGAGGGGGGTGTACAATGAGCAGTTCTTC. Its protein is CASSLVGWRGVYNEQFF.

There are a few counts of this clonotype. The genes are TRBV6-1 and TRBJ2-2, with 12 nucleotides matching TRBD1. Germline trimming cut 7 bases from V and 7 bases from J; bases unmatched to any gene: 13. Per the germline V gene, CDR1 is MNHNS and CDR2 is SASEGT. This CDR3 contains 17 residues. CDR3 DNA: TGTGCCAGCACCATCCTCGGGACAGGGGGCCGATACGGGGAGCTGTTTTTT. It translates to CASTILGTGGRYGELFF.

Concerning this clonotype: At one of its ends the junction is not consistent with the germline gene, which may arise from a read error. This chain joins TRBV29-1 and TRBJ1-3, with D unclear. The CDR3 is 12 residues long. Germline V lookup: CDR1 SQVTM, CDR2 ANQGSEA. In nucleotides, the CDR3 is TGCAGCGTTTCGAGCTCTGGAAACACCACATATTTT. It specifies CSVSSSGNTTYF. The whole variable domain, remainder taken from reference TRBV29-1 and TRBJ1-3, is SAVISQKPSRDICQRGTSLTIQCQVDSQVTMMFWYRQQPGQSLTLIATANQGSEATYESGFVIDKFPISRPNLTFSTLTVSNMSPEDSSIYLCSVSSSGNTTYFGEGSWLTVV.

This clonotype was picked up many times. DNA of the CDR3: TGTGCCAGCAACTCACGACAGTACAATGAGCAGTTCTTC. It specifies CASNSRQYNEQFF. This rearrangement joins TRBV7-2 to TRBJ2-1, with TRBD1 as a possible D gene (5 bases). The V gene lost 7 bases and the J gene lost 4 bases, with 11 bases spanning the gap. The CDR3 contains 13 residues. Germline values: CDR1 SGHTA, CDR2 FQGNSA.